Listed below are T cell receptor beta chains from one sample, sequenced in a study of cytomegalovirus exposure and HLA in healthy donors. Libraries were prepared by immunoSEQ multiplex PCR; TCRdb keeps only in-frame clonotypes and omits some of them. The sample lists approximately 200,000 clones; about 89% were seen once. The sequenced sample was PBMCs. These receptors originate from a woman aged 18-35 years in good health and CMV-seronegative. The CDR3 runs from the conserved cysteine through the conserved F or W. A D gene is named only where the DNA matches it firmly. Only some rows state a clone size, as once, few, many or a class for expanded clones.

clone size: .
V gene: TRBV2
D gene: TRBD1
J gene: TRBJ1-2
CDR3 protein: CASSSDRGPYGYTF
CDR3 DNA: TGTGCCAGCAGTTCAGACAGGGGGCCCTATGGCTACACCTTC

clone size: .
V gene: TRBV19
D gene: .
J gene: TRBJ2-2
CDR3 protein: CASKPGWNTGELFF
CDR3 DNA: TGTGCCAGTAAACCAGGTTGGAACACCGGGGAGCTGTTTTTT

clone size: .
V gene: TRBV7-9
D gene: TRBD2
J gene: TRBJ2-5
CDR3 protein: CASSLPHTSGGGEETQYF
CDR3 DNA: TGTGCCAGCAGCTTGCCCCACACTAGCGGGGGTGGTGAAGAGACCCAGTACTTC

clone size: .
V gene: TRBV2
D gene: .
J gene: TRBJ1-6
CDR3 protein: CASTERQGPGTTF
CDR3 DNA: TGTGCCAGCACCGAAAGGCAGGGGCCGGGAACCACTTTT

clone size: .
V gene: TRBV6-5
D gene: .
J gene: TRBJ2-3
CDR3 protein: CASRRADTQYF
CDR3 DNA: TGTGCCAGCAGACGCGCAGATACGCAGTATTTT

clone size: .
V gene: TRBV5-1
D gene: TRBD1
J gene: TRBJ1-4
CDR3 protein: CASSARDRGNEKLFF
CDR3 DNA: TGCGCCAGCAGCGCGCGGGACAGGGGGAATGAAAAACTGTTTTTT

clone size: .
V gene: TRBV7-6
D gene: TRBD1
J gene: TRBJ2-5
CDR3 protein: CASSLGGASDRGIETQYF
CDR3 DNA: TGTGCCAGCAGCTTAGGGGGGGCATCGGACAGGGGTATAGAGACCCAGTACTTC

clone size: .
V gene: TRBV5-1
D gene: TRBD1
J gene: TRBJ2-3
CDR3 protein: CASSSTGQGATDTQYF
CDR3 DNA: TGCGCCAGCAGCTCCACAGGACAGGGAGCGACAGATACGCAGTATTTT

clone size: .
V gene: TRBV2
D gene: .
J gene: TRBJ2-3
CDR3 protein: CASSDGGDSTDTQYF
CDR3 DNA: TGTGCCAGCAGTGATGGAGGGGATAGCACAGATACGCAGTATTTT

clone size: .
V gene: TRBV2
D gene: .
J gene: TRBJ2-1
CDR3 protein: CASSEFLGRENSYEQFF
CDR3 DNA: TGTGCCAGCAGTGAATTTCTCGGACGGGAGAATTCGTATGAGCAGTTCTTC

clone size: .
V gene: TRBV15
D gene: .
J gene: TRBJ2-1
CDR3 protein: CATSQGYNEQFF
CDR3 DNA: TGTGCCACCAGCCAGGGCTACAATGAGCAGTTCTTC

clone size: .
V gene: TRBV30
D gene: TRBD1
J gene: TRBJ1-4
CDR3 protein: CAWAYGQDTNEKLFF
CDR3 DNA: TGTGCCTGGGCTTACGGACAGGACACTAATGAAAAACTGTTTTTT

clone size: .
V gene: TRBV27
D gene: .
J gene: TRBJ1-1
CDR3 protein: CASRELGHTTEAFF
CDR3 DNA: TGTGCCAGCAGGGAGCTCGGACATACCACTGAAGCTTTCTTT

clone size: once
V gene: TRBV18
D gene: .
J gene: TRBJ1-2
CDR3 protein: CASSADSTVYGYTF
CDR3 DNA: TGTGCCAGCTCGGCAGACTCAACTGTTTATGGCTACACCTTC

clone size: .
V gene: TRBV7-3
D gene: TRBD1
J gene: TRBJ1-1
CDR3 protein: CASRHGQGAYWFTEAFF
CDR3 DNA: TGTGCCAGCAGACACGGACAGGGGGCATATTGGTTCACTGAAGCTTTCTTT

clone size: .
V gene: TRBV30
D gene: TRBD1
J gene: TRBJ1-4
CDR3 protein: CAWSDRTGHEKLFF
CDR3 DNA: TGTGCCTGGAGTGATAGGACAGGGCACGAAAAACTGTTTTTT

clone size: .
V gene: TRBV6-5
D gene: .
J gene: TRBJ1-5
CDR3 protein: CASTPGVYSNQPQHF
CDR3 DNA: TGTGCCAGCACCCCAGGGGTCTATAGCAATCAGCCCCAGCATTTT

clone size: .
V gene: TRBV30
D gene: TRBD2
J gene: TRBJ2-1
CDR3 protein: CAWSILAVRYNEQFF
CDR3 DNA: TGTGCCTGGAGTATCCTAGCGGTTAGATACAATGAGCAGTTCTTC

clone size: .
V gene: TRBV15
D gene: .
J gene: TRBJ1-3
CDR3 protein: CATRLTGTGNTIYF
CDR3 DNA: TGTGCCACCAGGTTGACCGGGACTGGAAACACCATATATTTT

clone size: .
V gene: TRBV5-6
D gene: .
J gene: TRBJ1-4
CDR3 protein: CASSLVKNRGEKLFF
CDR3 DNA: TGTGCCAGCAGCTTGGTAAAGAATAGGGGTGAAAAACTGTTTTTT

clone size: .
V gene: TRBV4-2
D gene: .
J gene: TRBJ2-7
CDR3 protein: CASSQGGGGSMNEQYF
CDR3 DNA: TGTGCCAGCAGCCAAGGGGGGGGCGGGAGCATGAACGAGCAGTACTTC

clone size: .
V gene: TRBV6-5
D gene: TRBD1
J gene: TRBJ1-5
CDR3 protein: CASSRDRERGPQHF
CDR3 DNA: TGTGCCAGCAGCCGCGACAGGGAGAGGGGGCCCCAGCATTTT

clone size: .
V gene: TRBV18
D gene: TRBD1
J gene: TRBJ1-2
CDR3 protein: CASSQPTGHGYTF
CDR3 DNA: TGTGCCAGCTCACAACCGACAGGGCATGGCTACACCTTC

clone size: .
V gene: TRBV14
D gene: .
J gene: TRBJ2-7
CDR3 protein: CASSQDGLYEQYF
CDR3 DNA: TGTGCCAGCAGCCAAGATGGCCTCTACGAGCAGTACTTC

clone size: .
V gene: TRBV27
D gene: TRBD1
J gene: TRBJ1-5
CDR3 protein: CASSPLTGNSIYSNQPQHF
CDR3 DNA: TGTGCCAGCAGTCCCCTGACAGGGAACTCTATCTATAGCAATCAGCCCCAGCATTTT

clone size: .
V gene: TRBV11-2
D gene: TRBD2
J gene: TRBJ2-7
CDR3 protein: CASSLVAGVGYEQYF
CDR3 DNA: TGTGCCAGCAGCTTAGTCGCGGGAGTAGGCTACGAGCAGTACTTC

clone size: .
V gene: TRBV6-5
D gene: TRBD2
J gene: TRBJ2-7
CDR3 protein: CASTRRLAGEDEQYF
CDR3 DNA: TGTGCCAGCACGAGGAGACTAGCGGGAGAGGACGAGCAGTACTTC

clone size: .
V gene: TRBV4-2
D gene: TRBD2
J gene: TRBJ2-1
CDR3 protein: CASSQDYREGSNEQFF
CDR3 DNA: TGTGCCAGCAGCCAAGATTACCGGGAGGGGAGCAATGAGCAGTTCTTC

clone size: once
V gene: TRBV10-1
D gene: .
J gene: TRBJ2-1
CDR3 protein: CASSESRGVVPYNEQFF
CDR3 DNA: TGCGCCAGCAGTGAGTCCCGGGGAGTGGTACCCTACAATGAGCAGTTCTTC

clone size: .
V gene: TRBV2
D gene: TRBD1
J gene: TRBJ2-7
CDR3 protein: CASAKILPGQIYEQYF
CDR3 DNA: TGTGCCAGCGCTAAGATACTTCCGGGACAGATCTACGAGCAGTACTTC

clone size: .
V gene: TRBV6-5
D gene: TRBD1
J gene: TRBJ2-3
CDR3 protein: CASRRTGADTQYF
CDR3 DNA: TGTGCCAGCAGAAGGACAGGGGCAGATACGCAGTATTTT

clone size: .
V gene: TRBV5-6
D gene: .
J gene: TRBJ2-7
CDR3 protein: CASSFEPSASYEQYF
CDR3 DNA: TGTGCCAGCAGCTTTGAACCTAGCGCGTCCTACGAGCAGTACTTC

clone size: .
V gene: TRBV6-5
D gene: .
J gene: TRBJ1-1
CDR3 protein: CASTATGFTEAFF
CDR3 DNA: TGTGCCAGCACCGCAACAGGGTTCACTGAAGCTTTCTTT

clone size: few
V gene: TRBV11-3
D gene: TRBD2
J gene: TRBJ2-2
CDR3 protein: CASSKGLAANTGELFF
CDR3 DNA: TGTGCCAGCAGCAAGGGACTAGCGGCGAACACCGGGGAGCTGTTTTTT

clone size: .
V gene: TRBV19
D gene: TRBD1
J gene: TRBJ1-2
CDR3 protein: CASNTGKGTADNYGYTF
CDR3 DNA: TGTGCCAGTAATACTGGTAAAGGGACAGCCGATAACTATGGCTACACCTTC

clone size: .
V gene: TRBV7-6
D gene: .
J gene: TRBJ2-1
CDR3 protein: CASSLDLGFSNEQFF
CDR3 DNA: TGTGCCAGCAGCTTAGATCTAGGTTTTAGCAATGAGCAGTTCTTC

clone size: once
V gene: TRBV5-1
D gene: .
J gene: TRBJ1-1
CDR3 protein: CASSFSSKVRNTEAFF
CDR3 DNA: TGCGCCAGCAGCTTTAGCTCGAAGGTCAGGAACACTGAAGCTTTCTTT

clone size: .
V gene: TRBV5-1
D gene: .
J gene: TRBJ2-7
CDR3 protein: CASSLGRGEGYEQYF
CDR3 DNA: TGCGCCAGCAGCTTGGGGCGGGGAGAGGGCTACGAGCAGTACTTC

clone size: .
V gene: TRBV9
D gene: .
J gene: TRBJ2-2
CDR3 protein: CASSRLSRALFF
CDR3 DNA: TGTGCCAGCAGCAGATTATCGCGGGCGCTGTTTTTT

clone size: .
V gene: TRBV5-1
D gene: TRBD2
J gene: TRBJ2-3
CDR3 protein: CASSPSPGAGRTDTQYF
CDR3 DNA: TGCGCCAGCAGCCCCTCCCCAGGAGCGGGAAGAACAGATACGCAGTATTTT

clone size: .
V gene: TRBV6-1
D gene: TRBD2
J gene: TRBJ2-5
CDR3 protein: CASSESLAGETQYF
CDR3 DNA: TGTGCCAGCAGTGAAAGTCTAGCGGGAGAGACCCAGTACTTC

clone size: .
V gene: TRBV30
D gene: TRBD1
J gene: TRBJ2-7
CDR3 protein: CAWGTGVYEQYF
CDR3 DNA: TGTGCCTGGGGGACAGGGGTCTACGAGCAGTACTTC